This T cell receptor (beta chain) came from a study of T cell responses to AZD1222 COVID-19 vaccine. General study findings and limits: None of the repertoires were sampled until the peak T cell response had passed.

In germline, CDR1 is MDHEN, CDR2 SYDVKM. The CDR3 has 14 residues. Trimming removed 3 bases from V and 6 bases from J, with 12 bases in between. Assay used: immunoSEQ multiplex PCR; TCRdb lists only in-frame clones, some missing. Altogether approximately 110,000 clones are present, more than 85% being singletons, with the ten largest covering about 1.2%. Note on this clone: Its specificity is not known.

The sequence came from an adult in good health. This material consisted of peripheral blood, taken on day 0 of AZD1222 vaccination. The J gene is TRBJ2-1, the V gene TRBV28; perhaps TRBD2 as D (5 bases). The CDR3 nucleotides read TGTGCCAGCAGTTTCATCCCTAGCAGCAATGAGCAGTTCTTC. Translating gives CASSFIPSSNEQFF.